The 22 T cell receptor beta chains below all came from one sample that was sequenced in a study of blood T cell repertoires in COVID-19. Libraries were prepared by immunoSEQ multiplex PCR; TCRdb keeps only in-frame clonotypes and omits some of them. The sample holds 250,000 to 300,000 clones, roughly 90% seen once. The specimen sequenced was PBMCs or T cells enriched from blood (not recorded which). The receptor set was obtained from a middle-aged woman with acute COVID-19.

The rearrangement uses TRBV9 and TRBJ2-7; D remains ambiguous. CDR3 length equals 11 residues. Trimming pared 0 bases from V and 6 bases from J, leaving 4 bases between. Looked up from germline, CDR1 is SGDLS and CDR2 is YYNGEE. CDR3: CASSVGLEQYF. Written as DNA, the CDR3 is TGTGCCAGCAGCGTAGGTCTCGAGCAGTACTTC.

The V call is TRBV28, the J call TRBJ1-1; no clear D gene. The CDR3 runs 11 residues. V gave up 5 bases and J gave up 5 bases, with 6 bases separating them. Germline loops: CDR1 MDHEN, CDR2 SYDVKM. CDR3 coding DNA: TGTGCCAGCAGTGGACTTACTGAAGCTTTCTTT. Protein product: CASSGLTEAFF.

The chain couples TRBV6-8 to TRBJ2-1; maybe TRBD2 (7 bases). Trimming removed 0 bases from V and 0 bases from J, with 15 bases in between. The CDR3 has 18 amino acids. Germline lookup yields CDR1 MNHGY and CDR2 SAAAGT. CDR3 protein: CASSYSGGGITSYNEQFF. The CDR3 nucleotides read TGTGCCAGCAGTTACTCCGGCGGGGGCATTACCTCCTACAATGAGCAGTTCTTC.

The chain joins TRBV19 to TRBJ1-2, with D maybe TRBD1 (5 bases). With 5 bases removed from V and 4 bases from J, the gap between germline ends came to 14 bases. Looked up from germline, CDR1 is LNHDA and CDR2 is SQIVND (reference sequence). The CDR3 totals 14 residues. DNA for the CDR3: TGTGCCAGTAGTCCCGCGACAGCAGGCTATGGCTACACCTTC. Its translation: CASSPATAGYGYTF.

CDR3 region: CASARDSTDTQYF. The CDR3 coding sequence is TGTGCCAGCGCCCGGGATAGCACAGATACGCAGTATTTT. V is TRBV2 and J is TRBJ2-3; tentative D call: TRBD2 (5 bases). The germline V gene has CDR1 SNHLY and CDR2 FYNNEI. V was clipped by 8 bases and J by 0 bases, with 9 bases between them. CDR3 length equals 13 residues.

The gene calls are TRBV7-2 and TRBJ1-5, with D maybe TRBD1 (5 bases). The CDR3 has 17 residues. Germline CDR1 is SGHTA and CDR2 is FQGNSA. Trimming removed 1 base at V and 0 bases at J, with 13 bases between. In DNA, the CDR3 is TGTGCCAGCAGCTTAGTAGGGGCAGTAGATAGCAATCAGCCCCAGCATTTT. It translates to CASSLVGAVDSNQPQHF.

The V call is TRBV11-3, the J call TRBJ2-3; 9 bases line up with TRBD1. Germline V CDR1 and CDR2: SGHNT, YENEEA. Trimming cost V 3 bases and J 1 base; bases outside gene matches: 2. This CDR3 has 15 amino acids. The CDR3 region has the DNA TGTGCCAGCAGCTTCCGGGACAGGGGCACAGATACGCAGTATTTT. Translation: CASSFRDRGTDTQYF. Combining the CDR3 with reference TRBV11-3 and TRBJ2-3 gives the whole variable domain EAGVVQSPRYKIIEKKQPVAFWCNPISGHNTLYWYLQNLGQGPELLIRYENEEAVDDSQLPKDRFSAERLKGVDSTLKIQPAELGDSAVYLCASSFRDRGTDTQYFGPGTRLTVL.

J is TRBJ2-7 and V is TRBV5-4, with D possibly being TRBD2 (5 bases). CDR3 length: 14 amino acids. Germline values: CDR1 SGHNT, CDR2 YYREEE (reference sequence). Trimming shortened V by 3 bases and J by 6 bases, and 16 bases separated the two germline ends. CDR3 bases: TGTGCCAGCAGCTCTCGACAAGGACGGGGCGAGCAGTACTTC. Its translation: CASSSRQGRGEQYF.

This chain links TRBV29-1 with TRBJ1-1; possible D gene TRBD1, 6 bases. Deletions cut 7 bases from V and 4 bases from J, with 13 bases between. The CDR3 covers 12 residues. CDR1 and CDR2 from the germline V gene are SQVTM and ANQGSEA. DNA for the CDR3: TGCAGCGCCCGGGAGGGGGGCACTGAAGCTTTCTTT. Translated, it gives CSAREGGTEAFF. Full variable domain (missing parts from reference TRBV29-1 and TRBJ1-1): SAVISQKPSRDICQRGTSLTIQCQVDSQVTMMFWYRQQPGQSLTLIATANQGSEATYESGFVIDKFPISRPNLTFSTLTVSNMSPEDSSIYLCSAREGGTEAFFGQGTRLTVV.

The V and J genes are TRBV7-6 and TRBJ1-4; D call uncertain. The length of the CDR3 is 12 residues. The V end lost 2 bases, the J end lost 6 bases, and 4 bases lay between the germline ends. The germline V gene encodes CDR1 SGHVS and CDR2 FNYEAQ. In DNA, the CDR3 is TGTGCCAGCAGCTTACCGTATGAAAAACTGTTTTTT. Its translation: CASSLPYEKLFF.

The chain joins TRBV5-6 to TRBJ1-5; D remains ambiguous. The ends were cut back, 6 bases at V and 3 bases at J, with 19 bases in the middle. This CDR3 is 16 amino acids long. Germline CDR1 reads SGHDT; CDR2 reads YYEEEE. In DNA form, the CDR3 reads TGTGCCAGCAACTATTCCCTTCCCCCCCCCAATCAGCCCCAGCATTTT. This translates into CASNYSLPPPNQPQHF.

The DNA of the CDR3 is TGTGCTAGTGGTTTGGTACAACCCCCACAGGGGGCTAGAGGTCAGCCCCAGCATTTT. As protein: CASGLVQPPQGARGQPQHF. V and J are TRBV12-5 and TRBJ1-5, with 9 bases identical to TRBD1. The germline V gene encodes CDR1 LGHNT and CDR2 FRNRAP. V was clipped by 0 bases and J by 6 bases; unmatched bases: 15. The CDR3 is 19 amino acids. Variable domain in full (rest from reference TRBV12-5 and TRBJ1-5): DARVTQTPRHKVTEMGQEVTMRCQPILGHNTVFWYRQTMMQGLELLAYFRNRAPLDDSGMPKDRFSAEMPDATLATLKIQPSEPRDSAVYFCASGLVQPPQGARGQPQHFGDGTRLSIL.

This chain joins TRBV4-1 and TRBJ2-2; D not resolved. Germline V gene data show CDR1 as MGHRA and CDR2 as YSYEKL. Trimming left V 2 bases short and J 4 bases short, with 5 bases between. There are 13 residues in the CDR3. CDR3: CASSQQFTGELFF. Here the CDR3 DNA reads TGCGCCAGCAGCCAACAGTTCACCGGGGAGCTGTTTTTT.

The gene calls are TRBV7-8 and TRBJ2-7; TRBD1 matches 8 bases. Germline trimming cut 5 bases from V and 0 bases from J; bases unmatched to any gene: 3. The CDR3 runs 14 residues. CDR1 and CDR2 (germline): SGHVS, FQNEAQ. This CDR3 is CASSVGQGSYEQYF. For the CDR3, the DNA is TGTGCCAGCAGCGTAGGACAGGGCTCCTACGAGCAGTACTTC. Full variable domain (missing parts from reference TRBV7-8 and TRBJ2-7): GAGVSQSPRYKVAKRGQDVALRCDPISGHVSLFWYQQALGQGPEFLTYFQNEAQLDKSGLPSDRFFAERPEGSVSTLKIQRTQQEDSAVYLCASSVGQGSYEQYFGPGTRLTVT.

The J gene is TRBJ2-3, the V gene TRBV24-1; D not certain. V lost 7 bases and J 2 bases, leaving 15 bases between the germline ends. This CDR3 has 15 amino acids. The V gene's germline CDR1 is KGHDR and CDR2 SFDVKD. The CDR3 loop is CATRADWNFTDTQYF. The CDR3 DNA reads as TGTGCCACCAGAGCTGACTGGAACTTCACAGATACGCAGTATTTT.

A single count supports this clone. The chain couples TRBV5-4 to TRBJ1-1, with TRBD1 matching over 7 bases. Germline V gene data show CDR1 as SGHNT and CDR2 as YYREEE (reference sequence). Trimming removed 4 bases from V and 1 base from J; junction bases left unmatched: 10. There are 16 residues in the CDR3. This CDR3 reads CASSRDPGQRNTEAFF. For the CDR3, the DNA is TGTGCCAGCAGCCGCGATCCGGGACAGCGGAACACTGAAGCTTTCTTT.

The J gene is TRBJ1-2, the V gene TRBV4-1; TRBD1 is a possible D gene (5 bases). The germline CDR1 and CDR2 sequences are MGHRA and YSYEKL. Trimming stripped 3 bases from V and 4 bases from J, with 12 bases between. The CDR3 is made up of 14 amino acids. CDR3 sequence reads: CASSQQQDLYGYTF. CDR3 coding DNA: TGCGCCAGCAGCCAGCAACAGGACCTCTATGGCTACACCTTC.

J is TRBJ1-6 and V is TRBV19; 7 nucleotides match TRBD1. The germline V gene has CDR1 LNHDA and CDR2 SQIVND (reference sequence). The CDR3 is 16 amino acids. The J segment lost 8 bases and the V segment lost 1 base, leaving 8 bases of the junction unmatched. CDR3 coding DNA: TGTGCCAGTAGTATAGCCCCGACAGGGAACCATTCACCCCTCCACTTT. Translated, it gives CASSIAPTGNHSPLHF.

This clone appeared a single time. V usage is TRBV7-9 and J usage is TRBJ2-3; 7 nucleotides agree with TRBD2. Germline V gene data show CDR1 as SEHNR and CDR2 as FQNEAQ (reference sequence). After removal of 4 bases from V and 1 base from J, the junction contained 5 bases not matched to a gene. This CDR3 comprises 15 residues. CDR3 region: CASSWGGPGTDTQYF. CDR3 sequence (DNA): TGTGCCAGCAGCTGGGGGGGACCGGGCACAGATACGCAGTATTTT.

The V gene is TRBV11-2, the J gene TRBJ2-3; the match to TRBD2 covers 12 bases. The CDR3 loop spans 16 amino acids. J lost 1 base, V lost 6 bases, and 5 bases had no gene match. CDR1 and CDR2 from the germline V gene are SGHAT and FQNNGV. CDR3 in amino acids: CASRMTSGGRTDTQYF. The DNA of the CDR3 is TGTGCCAGCAGGATGACTAGCGGGGGCCGCACAGATACGCAGTATTTT.

The chain recombines TRBV9 with TRBJ2-5, with D possibly TRBD1 on 5 matching bases. V lost 6 bases and J lost 5, with 23 bases in between. Per the germline V gene, CDR1 is SGDLS and CDR2 is YYNGEE. This CDR3 comprises 16 residues. The CDR3 is CASTRFGLQVGETQYF. CDR3 coding DNA: TGTGCCAGCACCCGTTTTGGTCTACAGGTCGGCGAGACCCAGTACTTC.

The gene calls are TRBV5-1 and TRBJ2-1; 12 bases map to TRBD2. Germline values: CDR1 SGHRS, CDR2 YFSETQ. CDR3 size: 18 residues. The J segment lost 2 bases and the V segment lost 0 bases, leaving 6 bases of the junction unmatched. CDR3 DNA: TGCGCCAGCAGCTTGGGACTAGCGGGAGTCAAGGCCTACAATGAGCAGTTCTTC. It yields the protein CASSLGLAGVKAYNEQFF.